Shown below are 6 T cell receptor beta chains from a single sample sequenced in a study of T cells after yellow fever vaccination. TCRdb reanalysed the 5' RACE reads using MiXCR and keeps one entry per CDR3 protein. The sample holds roughly 400,000 distinct CDR3 sequences, approximately 18% seen once. The sequencing here drew on PBMCs, taken before the yellow fever booster vaccination. Receptor source: a young man who received the YFV17D yellow fever vaccine.

This clonotype was seen more than once but under ten times. This chain uses TRBV5-1 with TRBJ1-6; 7 bases fit TRBD1. Germline values: CDR1 SGHRS, CDR2 YFSETQ. The CDR3 is made up of 16 amino acids. V lost 2 bases, J lost 7 bases, and 9 bases stayed unmatched. The CDR3 bases are TGCGCCAGCAGCTTCAATTCCGGGACAGTAAATTCACCCCTCCACTTT. Its translation is CASSFNSGTVNSPLHF.

The chain recombines TRBV7-9 with TRBJ2-2; the D gene could be TRBD1 or TRBD2 (5 bases each). Trimming removed 7 bases from V and 9 bases from J, with 18 bases in between. The CDR3 runs to 14 residues. The germline V gene encodes CDR1 SEHNR and CDR2 FQNEAQ (reference sequence). The CDR3 protein is CASNRGGTVRELFF. The CDR3 region has the DNA TGTGCCAGCAACCGTGGGGGAACCGTAAGGGAGCTGTTTTTT.

V gene TRBV5-1 combines with J gene TRBJ1-6, with D uncertain. The CDR3 has 15 amino acids. Germline CDR1 is SGHRS and CDR2 is YFSETQ. Between the trimmed V and J ends, which lost 5 bases and 7 bases, there was a span of 16 bases. CDR3 DNA sequence: TGCGCCAGCAGGCCAGCAGGAGGGATCAATTCACCCCTCCACTTT. Its translation: CASRPAGGINSPLHF.

This chain links TRBV12-3 or TRBV12-4 with TRBJ1-5, with a possible D match to TRBD1 (5 bases). The V end was cut by 6 bases, the J end by 9 bases, with 12 bases between. There are 12 residues in the CDR3. This chain's CDR3 is CASRMEGRPQHF. CDR3 sequence (DNA): TGTGCCAGCAGGATGGAGGGGCGGCCCCAGCATTTT.

Ten or more counts support this clonotype. The chain employs TRBV20-1 and TRBJ2-6; 8 nucleotides line up with TRBD1. Trimming removed 3 bases from V and 2 bases from J; junction bases left unmatched: 0. The CDR3 totals 14 residues. CDR1 DFQATT and CDR2 SNEGSKA come from the germline V gene (reference sequence). The CDR3 here is CSARTGAGANVLTF. CDR3 nucleotide sequence: TGCAGTGCTAGGACAGGGGCTGGGGCCAACGTCCTGACTTTC.

This clonotype has a handful of counts. V gene TRBV10-3 combines with J gene TRBJ2-1; the D is unclear. V shed 0 bases and J shed 1 base, with 13 bases lying between them. In germline, CDR1 is ENHRY, CDR2 SYGVKD. The CDR3 consists of 17 residues. In nucleotides, the CDR3 is TGTGCCATCAGTGAGTCGATTGGCCTTGGATCCTACAATGAGCAGTTCTTC. Translated: CAISESIGLGSYNEQFF.